The table lists the clone carrying this T cell receptor beta chain with a few counts. This sample was included in a study of cytomegalovirus exposure and HLA in healthy donors. Amplification used 60 Vbeta primers and 13 Jbeta primers. Only in-frame clones appear in the TCRdb table, and some are missing; sequencing was by immunoSEQ multiplex PCR. Of about 130,000 clones in the sample, 60% to 85% were seen once. V gave up 6 bases and J gave up 2 bases, with 11 bases separating them. CDR3 length: 13 residues. Germline CDR1 and CDR2: SGHRS and YFSETQ. The receptor was derived from a human donor in good health. Sequencing was performed on PBMCs. J is TRBJ1-1 and V is TRBV5-1; D might be TRBD1 (5 bases). This chain's CDR3 is CASTTDSNTEAFF. CDR3 DNA: TGCGCCAGCACGACAGACTCCAACACTGAAGCTTTCTTT.